The clone carrying this TCR beta chain was seen once. Other DNA sequences in the same sample also yield this CDR3. The assay was immunoSEQ multiplex PCR, and TCRdb's table has in-frame clones only and misses some. The sample records 2 million to 2.5 million clones, 85% to 95% being singletons. J was trimmed by 2 bases and V by 0 bases; bases with no gene match: 3. The V gene's germline CDR1 is MGHRA and CDR2 YSYEKL. CDR3 length: 15 amino acids. This sample is drawn from a study of shared clonotypes between healthy human individuals. The chain uses TRBV4-1 and TRBJ2-7, with 8 bases lining up with TRBD2. This TCR came from a man between 18 and 35 years old in good health. Some clones in this sample may be carry-over from other donors' samples. What was sequenced was naive CD4+ T cells from PBMCs. Subset described: CD45RA+ positively selected. CDR3: CASSQEAGGAYEQYF. Here the CDR3 DNA reads TGCGCCAGCAGCCAAGAAGCCGGGGGGGCCTACGAGCAGTACTTC.